Listed below are T cell receptor beta chains from one sample, sequenced in a study of regulatory T cells in long-lasting Graves disease. TCRdb re-analysed the multiplex PCR reads in MiXCR, keeping a single row per CDR3 protein. The sample records a few hundred thousand distinct CDR3 sequences, 12% being singletons. These data were also reused for a study on T cells in Graves' hyperthyroidism and ophthalmopathy.

The sample in question was peripheral blood mononuclear cells (PBMCs), obtained at new diagnosis, from a patient treated with antithyroid drugs. These receptors all stem from a woman aged 18-29 years with Graves disease. Both conserved end residues are part of each CDR3. Expanded clones are given a class, and other clones once, few, many or no size at all.

TRBV12-3/TRBV12-4	TRBJ1-2	13	NA	CASSTGQVGGYTF
TRBV11-2	TRBJ2-3	15	many	CASTFPLASEYTQYF
TRBV7-3	TRBJ2-5	14	few	CASRGDGYGETQYF
TRBV27	TRBJ2-7	13	many	CASSVTVSYEQYF
TRBV25-1	TRBJ1-6	11	NA	CASSALSFLHF
TRBV20-1	TRBJ2-1	15	many	CSARLFTSNYNEQFF
TRBV20-1	TRBJ2-7	15	NA	CSAKGSRAGDNEQYF
TRBV29-1	TRBJ2-3	13	many	CSVHGAFTDTQYF
TRBV6-9	TRBJ2-7	17	few	CASSLLAGGPDDYEQYF
TRBV27	TRBJ2-1	16	NA	CASTPLGAGGTGEQFF
TRBV7-9	TRBJ2-3	16	few	CASSFGDRGYTDTQYF
TRBV6-5	TRBJ2-7	15	NA	CVSSYGASLSYEQYF
TRBV4-2	TRBJ2-1	16	many	CASSQEASSGYNEQFF
TRBV7-2	TRBJ2-3	14	many	CASSHPTPRDTQYF
TRBV6-5	TRBJ2-2	14	many	CASSYGQFTGELFF
TRBV28	TRBJ2-3	16	NA	CASSFWDRGRTDTQYF
TRBV12-5	TRBJ1-5	18	many	CASGLVDTGTGTNQPQHF
TRBV5-5	TRBJ1-1	14	few	CASSPLKANTEAFF
TRBV27	TRBJ2-2	14	many	CASSLVKPGGELFF
TRBV19	TRBJ1-5	13	many	CASSIAPRQPQHF
TRBV29-1	TRBJ1-2	13	many	CSVQGASGYGYTF
TRBV7-2	TRBJ2-1	15	many	CASSFAGGPYNEQFF
TRBV28	TRBJ1-5	15	many	CASSIAGTPSQPQHF
TRBV5-1	TRBJ1-2	13	many	CASSLGGGAGYTF
TRBV19	TRBJ2-2	18	many	CASSTIGGGRMNTGELFF
TRBV7-2	TRBJ2-1	14	many	CASTKDRDSNEQFF
TRBV28	TRBJ1-3	14	many	CASRAGHPGNTIYF
TRBV6-2/TRBV6-3	TRBJ1-5	15	many	CASSYPDRGNQPQHF
TRBV12-3/TRBV12-4	TRBJ2-3	16	NA	CASSLETGGSTDTQYF
TRBV2	TRBJ1-6	15	many	CASSGKTGNNSPLHF
TRBV28	TRBJ2-1	17	many	CASSLWGLAGVYNEQFF
TRBV28	TRBJ1-2	11	few	CASQMNYGYTF
TRBV5-1	TRBJ1-1	14	many	CASSFRQLNTEAFF
TRBV6-1	TRBJ2-1	16	NA	CASTPMGASSYNEQFF
TRBV11-2	TRBJ2-4	14	many	CASSLGVAKNIQYF
TRBV28	TRBJ1-2	15	many	CASSSGQGGRSGYTF
TRBV6-1	TRBJ1-1	14	many	CATFQGTENTEAFF
TRBV28	TRBJ2-3	15	many	CASLPGTVSTDTQYF
TRBV5-1	TRBJ2-6	15	few	CASRGGASGANVLTF
TRBV5-1	TRBJ1-1	17	many	CASSLGRNRGRNTEAFF
TRBV25-1	TRBJ2-3	13	NA	CASSGVPTDTQYF
TRBV20-1	TRBJ1-5	16	few	CSAPHSTGGGGQPQHF
TRBV12-3/TRBV12-4	TRBJ2-5	17	many	CASSSTVGTAHQETQYF
TRBV7-9	TRBJ2-3	14	NA	CASSPGLDTDTQYF
TRBV19	TRBJ1-4	13	few	CASSISWDEKLFF
TRBV28	TRBJ2-3	16	many	CASSFWGLAGGDTQYF
TRBV2	TRBJ1-3	15	many	CASSVSFTEGNTIYF
TRBV27	TRBJ1-2	14	many	CASSLSPVIYGYTF
TRBV13	TRBJ2-1	22	many	CASSANGQGWVFSGSTYNEQFF
TRBV28	TRBJ1-1	16	many	CASKMTGVDMNTEAFF
TRBV6-2/TRBV6-3	TRBJ2-1	18	many	CASSYLWTSGTSYNEQFF
TRBV7-3	TRBJ2-1	16	few	CASSLTRDRANNEQFF
TRBV2	TRBJ1-6	13	many	CASSTGTPSLLHF